One and the same sample provided the 25 T cell receptor beta chains below, sequenced in a study of blood T cell repertoires in COVID-19. The table came from immunoSEQ multiplex PCR; TCRdb's copy has only in-frame clones and leaves some out. This table holds about 160,000 clones, approximately 81% found once. The source material was peripheral blood. These receptors were obtained from a man aged 40-50 years with acute or convalescent COVID-19.

CDR3 in amino acids: CASSLAGGGEKLFF. DNA of the CDR3: TGTGCCAGCAGCTTGGCCGGGGGAGGGGAAAAACTGTTTTTT. The chain is built from TRBV5-4 and TRBJ1-4, with a tentative D call TRBD1 (5 bases). Between the trimmed V and J ends, which lost 0 bases and 8 bases, there was a span of 11 bases. CDR3 length: 14 residues. The V gene's germline CDR1 is SGHNT and CDR2 YYREEE (reference sequence).

V and J are TRBV2 and TRBJ1-4, with 7 bases fitting TRBD1. CDR3 size: 15 residues. Trimming took 6 bases from V and 5 from J; bases not matched to a gene: 9. Germline loops: CDR1 SNHLY, CDR2 FYNNEI. The CDR3 here is CASRSMIRGNEKLFF. The CDR3 DNA sequence: TGTGCCAGCAGATCTATGATCAGGGGGAATGAAAAACTGTTTTTT.

V and J are TRBV5-1 and TRBJ2-5; D remains unclear. V was clipped by 2 bases and J by 4 bases, with 6 bases between them. In germline, CDR1 is SGHRS, CDR2 YFSETQ. This CDR3 has 12 residues. The CDR3 loop is CASSLSGETQYF. The CDR3, as DNA: TGCGCCAGCAGCTTATCGGGAGAGACCCAGTACTTC.

This clone was picked up one time. This sequence joins TRBV5-1 and TRBJ2-1; 15 bases match TRBD2. The CDR3 length is 16 residues. The junction had 6 bases not matched to a gene; V was cut back by 4 bases and J by 7 bases. Germline V gene data show CDR1 as SGHRS and CDR2 as YFSETQ. The CDR3 DNA follows: TGCGCCAGCAGCCTAGGACTAGCGGGGGGGAAAAATGAGCAGTTCTTC. Protein: CASSLGLAGGKNEQFF.

The chain is built from TRBV18 and TRBJ1-1; 8 bases map to TRBD1. Germline CDR1 reads KGHSH; CDR2 reads LQKENI. The CDR3 contains 15 residues. Losses at the gene ends were 3 bases for V and 5 bases for J; bases not matched to a gene: 8. The CDR3 DNA follows: TGTGCCAGCTCACCCGGACAGGGAAGCTCAACTGAAGCTTTCTTT. It specifies CASSPGQGSSTEAFF.

The V call is TRBV30, the J call TRBJ1-1; unclear D gene. This CDR3 is built from 12 residues. Germline values: CDR1 GTSNPN, CDR2 SVGIG (reference sequence). V was trimmed by 4 bases and J by 4 bases, leaving 10 bases between them. Written as DNA, the CDR3 is TGTGCCTGGACGAGGGCAGGCACTGAAGCTTTCTTT. Its translation is CAWTRAGTEAFF.

The rearrangement uses TRBV6-5 and TRBJ2-7; 8 bases align to TRBD2. Germline loops: CDR1 MNHEY, CDR2 SVGAGI. The junction had 9 bases not matched to a gene; V was cut back by 7 bases and J by 4 bases. The CDR3 spans 14 residues. DNA of the CDR3: TGTGCCAGCACGTTGTTAGCGGGAACTTACGAGCAGTACTTC. Translating it yields CASTLLAGTYEQYF.

The chain uses TRBV4-1 and TRBJ2-1, with TRBD1 as a possible D gene (5 bases). The V end lost 6 bases, the J end lost 4 bases, and 13 bases lay between the germline ends. The CDR3 runs 14 residues. CDR1 is MGHRA and CDR2 is YSYEKL in the germline V gene. CDR3 region: CASSADSSYNEQFF. CDR3 DNA sequence: TGCGCCAGCAGTGCAGACAGTTCTTACAATGAGCAGTTCTTC.

With respect to this clone: Other DNA sequences within the sample encode an identical CDR3. This chain joins TRBV5-1 and TRBJ2-5, with D maybe TRBD2 (6 bases). CDR1 and CDR2 (germline): SGHRS, YFSETQ. The length of the CDR3 is 13 residues. The ends were cut back, 0 bases at V and 5 bases at J, with 8 bases in the middle. The CDR3, as DNA: TGCGCCAGCAGCTTGGGAGGGAGGGAGACCCAGTACTTC. Translation gives CASSLGGRETQYF.

The chain links TRBV3-1 (or the pseudogene TRBV3-2) to TRBJ2-1; TRBD2 matches 12 bases. The CDR3 extends over 15 amino acids. Germline assignment: CDR1 LGHDT and CDR2 YNNKEL (reference sequence). V lost 6 bases, J lost 6 bases, and 6 bases stayed unmatched. The CDR3 here is CASSLGLAGSNEQFF. The DNA of the CDR3 is TGTGCCAGCAGTCTCGGACTAGCGGGGAGCAATGAGCAGTTCTTC.

The V call is TRBV10-2, the J call TRBJ1-4, with D unresolved. The CDR3 has 14 amino acids. The germline V gene encodes CDR1 WSHSY and CDR2 SAAADI. V was trimmed by 2 bases and J by 8 bases, leaving 12 bases between them. In DNA, the CDR3 is TGCGCCAGCAGTGAGAACAGACCCTACGAAAAACTGTTTTTT. It is translated as CASSENRPYEKLFF.

This chain joins TRBV6-6 and TRBJ2-3, with D hard to call. From germline, CDR1 is MNHNY and CDR2 SVGAGI (reference sequence). The CDR3 consists of 11 residues. Trimming took 4 bases from V and 6 from J, leaving 5 bases between them. Written as DNA, the CDR3 is TGTGCCAGCAGTTCGCGGGATACGCAGTATTTT. It codes for CASSSRDTQYF.

V is TRBV28 and J is TRBJ1-1; 7 bases match TRBD1. The J segment lost 5 bases and the V segment lost 5 bases, leaving 5 bases of the junction unmatched. This CDR3 is 13 amino acids long. The germline V gene has CDR1 MDHEN and CDR2 SYDVKM. The CDR3 sequence is CASSATGWTEAFF. CDR3 nucleotides: TGTGCCAGCAGTGCGACAGGGTGGACTGAAGCTTTCTTT.

This sequence joins TRBV19 and TRBJ1-5; TRBD1 matches 7 bases. The length of the CDR3 is 15 residues. Per the germline V gene, CDR1 is LNHDA and CDR2 is SQIVND (reference sequence). V shed 7 bases, J shed 4 bases, and the junction held 10 bases outside the gene matches. The CDR3 spells CASNDLGQLNQPQHF. CDR3 nucleotide sequence: TGTGCCAGTAATGATTTGGGACAGTTGAATCAGCCCCAGCATTTT. Looking up the rest from reference TRBV19 and TRBJ1-5 gives the full variable domain: DGGITQSPKYLFRKEGQNVTLSCEQNLNHDAMYWYRQDPGQGLRLIYYSQIVNDFQKGDIAEGYSVSREKKESFPLTVTSAQKNPTAFYLCASNDLGQLNQPQHFGDGTRLSIL.

The J gene is TRBJ1-2, the V gene TRBV19, with TRBD1 matching 9 bases. The CDR3 is 14 residues long. V was clipped by 6 bases and J by 1 base; unmatched bases: 3. CDR1 LNHDA and CDR2 SQIVND come from the germline V gene (reference sequence). The CDR3 region has the DNA TGTGCCAGTAGCCCGGGACAGGGTAACTATGGCTACACCTTC. The encoded protein is CASSPGQGNYGYTF.

This clone was seen just once. This chain connects TRBV9 to TRBJ2-7, with a possible D match to TRBD1 (6 bases). Germline CDR1 SGDLS, CDR2 YYNGEE. Trimming shortened V by 3 bases and J by 3 bases, and 7 bases separated the two germline ends. The CDR3 is 12 amino acids. The CDR3 protein is CASSEQGYEQYF. CDR3 in DNA: TGTGCCAGCAGCGAACAGGGCTACGAGCAGTACTTC.

The chain couples TRBV7-3 to TRBJ2-6, with D possibly TRBD2 on 5 matching bases. This CDR3 spans 16 amino acids. The germline V gene has CDR1 SGHTA and CDR2 FQGTGA. The V end lost 5 bases, the J end lost 4 bases, and 15 bases lay between the germline ends. The CDR3 nucleotides are TGTGCCAGCAGCCCCCACTCGGGGTCCGGGGCCAACGTCCTGACTTTC. Its protein is CASSPHSGSGANVLTF.

The rearrangement joins TRBV14 to TRBJ1-2; the D is unclear. The CDR3 sequence is 12 residues long. With 2 bases removed from V and 2 bases from J, the gap between germline ends came to 3 bases. Germline V lookup: CDR1 SGHDN, CDR2 FVKESK. The CDR3 DNA follows: TGTGCCAGCAGCCAACAGAACTATGGCTACACCTTC. It codes for CASSQQNYGYTF.

CDR3: CASSITRDSQETQYF. The CDR3, as DNA: TGTGCCAGTAGTATTACCCGGGACAGCCAAGAGACCCAGTACTTC. The chain links TRBV19 to TRBJ2-5; 7 nucleotides match TRBD1. Germline loops: CDR1 LNHDA, CDR2 SQIVND (reference sequence). After removal of 3 bases from V and 1 base from J, the junction contained 5 bases not matched to a gene. The length of the CDR3 is 15 residues.

V is TRBV27 and J is TRBJ2-3; maybe TRBD1 (5 bases). The CDR3 covers 20 residues. With 2 bases removed from V and 10 bases from J, the gap between germline ends came to 34 bases. CDR1 and CDR2 from the germline V gene are MNHEY and SMNVEV (reference sequence). The CDR3 protein is CASSLRRSQAGPTSVWPQYF. The CDR3 DNA follows: TGTGCCAGCAGTTTAAGGCGAAGTCAGGCAGGGCCGACCAGTGTGTGGCCGCAGTATTTT.

The V call is TRBV5-1, the J call TRBJ2-1, with 8 bases identical to TRBD2. Per the germline V gene, CDR1 is SGHRS and CDR2 is YFSETQ. The CDR3 is 15 residues long. Unmatched junction bases numbered 7, after V lost 4 bases and J lost 4 bases. As DNA, the CDR3 is TGCGCCAGCAGCAGAGGACTAGCTCCTTACAATGAGCAGTTCTTC. This translates into CASSRGLAPYNEQFF.

The chain has TRBV30 and TRBJ1-2; TRBD1 aligns across 9 bases. Germline trimming cut 2 bases from V and 4 bases from J; bases unmatched to any gene: 11. This CDR3 has 16 residues. CDR1 and CDR2 (germline): GTSNPN, SVGIG (reference sequence). CDR3 nucleotide sequence: TGTGCCTGGAGTAATTCTCACGGGACAGGGATCTATGGCTACACCTTC. This codes for CAWSNSHGTGIYGYTF.

The CDR3 protein is CASSPNVGGNTIYF. CDR3 bases: TGTGCCAGCAGCCCCAACGTCGGGGGAAACACCATATATTTT. This sequence joins TRBV7-9 and TRBJ1-3; the D is unclear. The length of the CDR3 is 14 residues. Germline CDR1 is SEHNR and CDR2 is FQNEAQ (reference sequence). V was clipped by 5 bases and J by 4 bases, with 12 bases between them.

The chain is built from TRBV5-4 and TRBJ1-1, with D possibly being TRBD1 (6 bases). The CDR3 consists of 14 residues. Per the germline V gene, CDR1 is SGHNT and CDR2 is YYREEE (reference sequence). V lost 6 bases, J lost 3 bases, and 15 bases lay in between. CDR3 sequence reads: CASKREGVDTEAFF. In DNA, the CDR3 is TGTGCCAGCAAGCGGGAGGGGGTTGACACTGAAGCTTTCTTT.

This chain links TRBV3-1 (or the pseudogene TRBV3-2) with TRBJ1-2, with no clear D. Trimming removed 1 base from V and 3 bases from J, with 3 bases in between. The CDR3 loop spans 12 amino acids. CDR1 is LGHDT and CDR2 is YNNKEL in the germline V gene (reference sequence). The CDR3 DNA is TGTGCCAGCAGCCAAGCAGACTATGGCTACACCTTC. Protein: CASSQADYGYTF.